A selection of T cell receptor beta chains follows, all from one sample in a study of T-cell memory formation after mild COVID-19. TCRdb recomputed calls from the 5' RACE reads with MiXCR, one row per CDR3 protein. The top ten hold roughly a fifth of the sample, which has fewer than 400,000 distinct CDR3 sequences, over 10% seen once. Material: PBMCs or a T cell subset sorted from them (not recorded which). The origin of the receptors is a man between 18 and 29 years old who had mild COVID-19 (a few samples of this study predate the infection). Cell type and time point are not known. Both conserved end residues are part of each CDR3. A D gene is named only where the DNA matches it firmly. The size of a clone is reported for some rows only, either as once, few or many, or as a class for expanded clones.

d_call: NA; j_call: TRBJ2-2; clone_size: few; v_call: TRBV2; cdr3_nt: TGTGCCAGCAGTGAAGAGTCCCGCGGGGAGCTGTTTTTT; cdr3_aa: CASSEESRGELFF
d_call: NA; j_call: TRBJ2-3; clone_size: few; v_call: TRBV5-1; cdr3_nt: TGCGCCAGCAGCTTGCTCCCCCGCGGTGGGGATACGCAGTATTTT; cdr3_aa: CASSLLPRGGDTQYF
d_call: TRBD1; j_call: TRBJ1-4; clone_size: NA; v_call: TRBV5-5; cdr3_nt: TGTGCCAGCAGCCATGGACAGGGAAGCTCTCCTACGAAACTGTTTTTT; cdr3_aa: CASSHGQGSSPTKLFF
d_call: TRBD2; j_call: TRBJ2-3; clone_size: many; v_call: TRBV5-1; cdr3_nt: TGCGCCAGCAGCCTGACTAGCGGGCCCACAGATACGCAGTATTTT; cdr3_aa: CASSLTSGPTDTQYF
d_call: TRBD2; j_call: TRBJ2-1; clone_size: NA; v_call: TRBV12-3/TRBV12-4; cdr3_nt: TGTGCCAGCAGTCCAAGCGGGGGGGAGTGGTTCAATGAGCAGTTCTTC; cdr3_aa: CASSPSGGEWFNEQFF
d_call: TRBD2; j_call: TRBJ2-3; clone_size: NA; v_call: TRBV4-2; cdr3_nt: TGTGCCAGCAGCCAAGAGGTCGCGGGGGGATACACAGATACGCAGTATTTT; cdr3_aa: CASSQEVAGGYTDTQYF
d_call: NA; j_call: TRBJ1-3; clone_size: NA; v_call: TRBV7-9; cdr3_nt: TGTGCCAGCACAGAGGTCAATGGAAACACCATATATTTT; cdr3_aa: CASTEVNGNTIYF
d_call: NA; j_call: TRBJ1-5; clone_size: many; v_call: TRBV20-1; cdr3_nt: TGCAGTGCTAGGTCGGGGAGCAATCAGCCCCAGCATTTT; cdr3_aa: CSARSGSNQPQHF
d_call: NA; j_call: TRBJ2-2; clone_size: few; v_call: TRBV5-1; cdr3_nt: TGCGCCAGCAGCGGGGTGGCGGATAACACCGGGGAGCTGTTTTTT; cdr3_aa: CASSGVADNTGELFF
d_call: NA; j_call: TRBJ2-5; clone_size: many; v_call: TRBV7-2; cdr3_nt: TGTGCCAGCAGCTTATTAAGATCCACCCAGTACTTC; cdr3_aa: CASSLLRSTQYF
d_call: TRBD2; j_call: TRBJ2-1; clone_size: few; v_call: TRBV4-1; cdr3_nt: TGCGCCAGCAGCCAAGGTCATCGGGGGGGAGTATACAATGAGCAGTTCTTC; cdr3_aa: CASSQGHRGGVYNEQFF
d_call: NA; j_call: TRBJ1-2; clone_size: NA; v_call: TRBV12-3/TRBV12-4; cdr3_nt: TGTGCCAGCAGCCCTAGTCCTGCTGATGGCTACACCTTC; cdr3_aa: CASSPSPADGYTF
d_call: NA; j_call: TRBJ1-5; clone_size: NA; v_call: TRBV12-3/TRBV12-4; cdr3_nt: TGTGCCAGCAGCGGACGGACTCAGCCCCAGCATTTT; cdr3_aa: CASSGRTQPQHF
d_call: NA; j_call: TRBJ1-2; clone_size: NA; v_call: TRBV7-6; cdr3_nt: TGTGCCAGCAGGGAGTGGGGGGGAGATGGCTACACCTTC; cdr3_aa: CASREWGGDGYTF
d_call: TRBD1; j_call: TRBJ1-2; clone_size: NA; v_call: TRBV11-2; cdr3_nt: TGTGCCAGCAGCTTAGATACAAGGGGGCGAGAGGGCTACACCTTC; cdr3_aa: CASSLDTRGREGYTF
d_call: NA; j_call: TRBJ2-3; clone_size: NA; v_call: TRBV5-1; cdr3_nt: TGCGCCAGCAGCCCATGGGGCTCTAGCACAGATACGCAGTATTTT; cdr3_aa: CASSPWGSSTDTQYF
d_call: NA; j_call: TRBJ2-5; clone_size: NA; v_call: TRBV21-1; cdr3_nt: TGTGCCAGCAGCAAAGAGTCCCCCTACCGACACTACCAAGAGACCCAGTACTTC; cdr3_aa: CASSKESPYRHYQETQYF
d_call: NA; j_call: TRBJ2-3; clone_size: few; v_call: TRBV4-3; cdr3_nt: TGCGCCAGCAGCCAAGATAGGTACACAGATACGCAGTATTTT; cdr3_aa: CASSQDRYTDTQYF
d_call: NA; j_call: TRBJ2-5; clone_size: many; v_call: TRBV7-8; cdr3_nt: TGTGCCAGCAGCTTCGCAGGGACGTACCAAGAGACCCAGTACTTC; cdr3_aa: CASSFAGTYQETQYF
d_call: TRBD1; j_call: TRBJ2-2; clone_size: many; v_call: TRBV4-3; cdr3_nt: TGCGCCAGCAGCCTCGACAGGGGAGACACCGGGGAGCTGTTTTTT; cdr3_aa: CASSLDRGDTGELFF
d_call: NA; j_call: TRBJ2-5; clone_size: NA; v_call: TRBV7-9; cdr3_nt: TGTGCCAGCAGGAGATTAAGGTCGGAGACCCAGTACTTC; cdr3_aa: CASRRLRSETQYF
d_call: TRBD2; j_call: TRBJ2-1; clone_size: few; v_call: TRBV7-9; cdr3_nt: TGTGCCAGCAGCTTGAGCGGGGGTCAATACAATGAGCAGTTCTTC; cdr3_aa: CASSLSGGQYNEQFF
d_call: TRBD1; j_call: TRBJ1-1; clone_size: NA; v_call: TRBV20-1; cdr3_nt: TGCAGTGCTAGTCCCCTCGACAGGGTAAACACTGAAGCTTTCTTT; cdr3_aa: CSASPLDRVNTEAFF
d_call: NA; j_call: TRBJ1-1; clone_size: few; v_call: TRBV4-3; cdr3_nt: TGCGCCAGCAGCCCCTGGGAGTGGCAGTCGAACACTGAAGCTTTCTTT; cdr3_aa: CASSPWEWQSNTEAFF
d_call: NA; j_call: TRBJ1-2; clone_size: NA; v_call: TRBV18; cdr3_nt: TGTGCCAGCTCACCACCACAGCCTTATGGCTACACCTTC; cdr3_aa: CASSPPQPYGYTF
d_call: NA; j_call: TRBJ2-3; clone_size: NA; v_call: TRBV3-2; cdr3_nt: TGTGCCGGTCCACCCTCGGGACAGCTTACAGATACGCAGTATTTT; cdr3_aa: CAGPPSGQLTDTQYF
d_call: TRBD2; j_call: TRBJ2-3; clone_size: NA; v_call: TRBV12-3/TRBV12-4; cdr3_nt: TGTGCCAGCAGTTTCGCGGGGGTCACAGATACGCAGTATTTT; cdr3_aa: CASSFAGVTDTQYF
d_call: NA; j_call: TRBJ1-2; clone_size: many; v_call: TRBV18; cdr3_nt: TGTGCCAGCTCACCGGAATCAGCCTATGGCTACACCTTC; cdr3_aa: CASSPESAYGYTF
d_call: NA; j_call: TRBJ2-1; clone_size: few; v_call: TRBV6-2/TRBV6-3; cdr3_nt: TGTGCCAGCAGGCGGGACGAAATCAATGAGCAGTTCTTC; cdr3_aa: CASRRDEINEQFF